This entry lists 9 T cell receptor beta chains sequenced from one sample in a study of blood T cell repertoires in COVID-19. Data came from immunoSEQ multiplex PCR; TCRdb stores just in-frame clones and leaves some out. The sample has over 250,000 clones, 87% seen once. Sample: PBMCs or T cells enriched from blood (not recorded which). The receptors were sampled from a woman younger than 30 who had recovered from COVID-19.

This clone was counted a single time. CDR3 residues: CASSEIWARERGSSHNEQFF. The CDR3 DNA reads as TGTGCCAGCAGTGAGATTTGGGCGAGGGAGCGGGGGAGTTCCCACAATGAGCAGTTCTTC. The chain links TRBV2 to TRBJ2-1, with 8 nucleotides matching TRBD2. Germline-derived CDR1 and CDR2 are SNHLY and FYNNEI. V lost 3 bases and J lost 5; bases outside the gene matches: 21. The CDR3 extends over 20 amino acids.

This clone was observed once. The rearrangement uses TRBV2 and TRBJ1-4; weak D call: TRBD1 (6 bases). The V end lost 6 bases, the J end lost 7 bases, and 15 bases lay between the germline ends. Germline V lookup: CDR1 SNHLY, CDR2 FYNNEI. CDR3 size: 14 residues. CDR3 amino acids: CASRETGTVEKLFF. The DNA of the CDR3 is TGTGCCAGCAGGGAAACAGGGACGGTTGAAAAACTGTTTTTT.

The gene calls are TRBV5-1 and TRBJ1-1; TRBD1 matches at 7 bases. Germline loops: CDR1 SGHRS, CDR2 YFSETQ. V lost 0 bases to trimming and J lost 1 base; unmatched junction nucleotides: 6. The CDR3 consists of 16 residues. The CDR3 is CASSLGPQGKNTEAFF. The DNA for the CDR3 is TGCGCCAGCAGCTTGGGCCCACAGGGGAAGAACACTGAAGCTTTCTTT.

The chain has TRBV5-4 and TRBJ2-3; TRBD2 matches at 9 bases. CDR3 length equals 17 residues. V shed 4 bases, J shed 0 bases, and the junction held 9 bases outside the gene matches. CDR1 is SGHNT and CDR2 is YYREEE in the germline V gene (reference sequence). CDR3 sequence reads: CASSAGLTSGSTDTQYF. The DNA of the CDR3 is TGTGCCAGCAGCGCCGGCCTGACTAGCGGTAGCACAGATACGCAGTATTTT.

This clone came up a few times. This chain uses TRBV30 with TRBJ1-4, with D hard to call. V was trimmed by 7 bases and J by 0 bases, leaving 9 bases between them. From germline, CDR1 is GTSNPN and CDR2 SVGIG (reference sequence). The CDR3 length is 13 residues. CDR3 in amino acids: CASRLATNEKLFF. The CDR3 nucleotides are TGTGCCTCAAGACTGGCAACTAATGAAAAACTGTTTTTT.

The rearrangement uses TRBV9 and TRBJ1-5, with D possibly TRBD1 on 6 matching bases. V was pared by 3 bases and J by 0 bases, with 16 bases between. CDR1 and CDR2 from the germline V gene are SGDLS and YYNGEE. The CDR3 loop spans 17 amino acids. In DNA form, the CDR3 reads TGTGCCAGCAGCGCGGGTACAGGGACCTATAGCAATCAGCCCCAGCATTTT. As protein: CASSAGTGTYSNQPQHF.

This chain connects TRBV7-3 to TRBJ2-2, with D uncertain. Germline V gene data show CDR1 as SGHTA and CDR2 as FQGTGA. The V end lost 2 bases, the J end lost 1 base, and 5 bases lay between the germline ends. The CDR3 extends over 14 amino acids. The CDR3 is CASSLYLNTGELFF. The CDR3 DNA reads TGTGCCAGCAGCTTATATCTGAACACCGGGGAGCTGTTTTTT.

The chain has TRBV3-1 (or the pseudogene TRBV3-2) and TRBJ2-1; 11 bases map to TRBD2. CDR1 and CDR2 (germline): LGHDT, YNNKEL (reference sequence). V was pared by 3 bases and J by 6 bases, with 7 bases of the junction left unmatched. This CDR3 is 16 amino acids long. The CDR3 DNA reads TGTGCCAGCAGCCATAAACTAGCGGGAGTTCTCAATGAGCAGTTCTTC. Protein sequence: CASSHKLAGVLNEQFF.

This clone was detected once. The chain combines TRBV6-1 with TRBJ1-3; D may be TRBD1 (5 bases). This CDR3 spans 15 amino acids. V lost 1 base and J 3 bases, leaving 10 bases between the germline ends. The germline gives CDR1 MNHNS, CDR2 SASEGT. The CDR3 spells CASSEGRRGGNTIYF. CDR3 coding DNA: TGTGCCAGCAGTGAAGGAAGGAGGGGTGGAAACACCATATATTTT.